A single sample gave rise to the 11 T cell receptor beta chains below, sequenced in a study of neurological immune-mediated disorders (dated by TCRdb to between 2018 and 2020). The time point label, read with the paper, signifies: longitudinal time-point 2. The library was built by means of 5' RACE. TCRdb lists the instrument as Illumina HiSeq 2500. TCRdb reprocessing: public reads trimmed at Q25 with fastp, clones called with MiXCR, in-frame beta chains kept. Identical CDR3 protein sequences are pooled into one entry, listed with their most common genes and DNA. Within this sample are fewer than 40,000 distinct CDR3 sequences, with roughly an eighth of them counted one time only. Of the sample, 2.3% falls within the top ten clones. The sequencing sample was made of PBMCs. The receptors derive from a woman aged 40 to 50 in good health.

This clonotype was counted many times. This chain's CDR3 is CASRVQGGEGNTIYF. For the CDR3, the DNA is TGTGCCAGCAGAGTACAGGGTGGTGAGGGAAACACCATATATTTT. This chain links TRBV25-1 with TRBJ1-3, with TRBD1 as a possible D gene (6 bases). The CDR3 extends over 15 amino acids. V was trimmed by 6 bases and J by 4 bases, leaving 16 bases between them. Germline values: CDR1 MGHDK, CDR2 SYGVNS.

At least ten counts were recorded for this clonotype. The rearrangement uses TRBV7-2 and TRBJ1-6, with D possibly being TRBD1 (6 bases). This CDR3 comprises 16 residues. Per germline, CDR1 SGHTA and CDR2 FQGNSA. V lost 4 bases to trimming and J lost 7 bases, with 17 bases between them. The chain's CDR3 is CASSWGTQVWNSPLHF. The CDR3 coding sequence is TGTGCCAGCAGCTGGGGGACACAGGTCTGGAATTCACCCCTCCACTTT.

This clonotype was observed many times. V is TRBV7-8 and J is TRBJ2-2; TRBD1 matches at 9 bases. V gave up 5 bases and J gave up 4 bases; unmatched junction bases: 11. This CDR3 has 17 residues. Looked up from germline, CDR1 is SGHVS and CDR2 is FQNEAQ. Written as DNA, the CDR3 is TGTGCCAGCAGCCTCGCTTGGACAGGGGCTCGCACCGGGGAGCTGTTTTTT. It yields the protein CASSLAWTGARTGELFF.

The chain couples TRBV20-1 to TRBJ2-2, with a possible D match to TRBD2 (5 bases). V lost 3 bases, J lost 5 bases, and 19 bases lay in between. The germline V gene encodes CDR1 DFQATT and CDR2 SNEGSKA (reference sequence). This CDR3 has 16 residues. The CDR3 sequence: CSASDDPTGRTGELFF. The CDR3 nucleotides are TGCAGTGCTAGTGATGACCCGACGGGAAGGACCGGGGAGCTGTTTTTT.

At least ten counts were recorded for this clonotype. The V and J genes are TRBV6-2 or TRBV6-3 and TRBJ2-7, with 9 bases fitting TRBD1. V was clipped by 6 bases and J by 0 bases; unmatched bases: 6. Per the germline V gene, CDR1 is MNHEY and CDR2 is SVGEGT. The CDR3 extends over 15 amino acids. The CDR3 DNA reads TGTGCCAGCAGGGGGACAGGGCTCATCTCCTACGAGCAGTACTTC. Its translation: CASRGTGLISYEQYF.

As regards this clonotype: One end of the junction varies from germline; a read error may be responsible. The rearrangement joins TRBV6-6 to TRBJ2-7, with D perhaps matching TRBD2 (6 bases). Germline V gives CDR1 MNHNY, CDR2 SVGAGI (reference sequence). The CDR3 totals 18 residues. CDR3 sequence (DNA): TGTGCCAACAGCCCCACCGGGACTCGCCTCAGGGTTAGCTACGATCAGTACTTC. Translated, it gives CANSPTGTRLRVSYDQYF.

This clonotype was seen many times. J is TRBJ2-4 and V is TRBV10-3; TRBD1 aligns across 11 bases. Per the germline V gene, CDR1 is ENHRY and CDR2 is SYGVKD. The CDR3 covers 15 residues. The V and J ends lost 10 bases and 0 bases, in that order; junction bases with no gene match: 5. CDR3 residues: CATGTGGLAKNIQYF. CDR3 nucleotide sequence: TGTGCCACCGGGACAGGGGGACTAGCCAAAAACATTCAGTACTTC.

Many counts were recorded for this clonotype. The rearrangement links TRBV20-1 to TRBJ1-3; D not resolved. The ends were cut back, 2 bases at V and 0 bases at J, with 11 bases in the middle. CDR3 length equals 15 residues. Germline V gives CDR1 DFQATT, CDR2 SNEGSKA (reference sequence). For the CDR3, the DNA is TGCAGTGCTAGACATGGAGGAGGCTCTGGAAACACCATATATTTT. Residues: CSARHGGGSGNTIYF.

This clonotype was seen repeatedly, ten times or more. J is TRBJ2-7 and V is TRBV10-3; TRBD2 might be the D (6 bases). The V and J ends lost 4 bases and 6 bases respectively, with 16 bases between them. The CDR3 is made up of 14 amino acids. CDR1 is ENHRY and CDR2 is SYGVKD in the germline V gene. CDR3 DNA: TGTGCCATCAGTGCCTCGGGGGTGCGATCCGAGCAGTACTTC. This gives the protein CAISASGVRSEQYF.

The CDR3 DNA is TGTGCCAGCAGTACCCTGGGGGGGGCTCAGCCCCAGCATTTT. Translation: CASSTLGGAQPQHF. This chain uses TRBV12-3 or TRBV12-4 with TRBJ1-5, with D maybe TRBD1 (6 bases). Trimming shortened V by 5 bases and J by 6 bases, and 14 bases separated the two germline ends. There are 14 residues in the CDR3.

In its sample, this clonotype was seen many times. This chain links TRBV20-1 with TRBJ1-2; D unresolved. This CDR3 region has 13 residues. The V gene lost 6 bases and the J gene lost 3 bases, with 14 bases spanning the gap. Germline-derived CDR1 and CDR2 are DFQATT and SNEGSKA (reference sequence). This CDR3 is CSAHLRTDYGYTF. CDR3 coding DNA: TGCAGTGCCCACTTACGGACGGACTATGGCTACACCTTC.